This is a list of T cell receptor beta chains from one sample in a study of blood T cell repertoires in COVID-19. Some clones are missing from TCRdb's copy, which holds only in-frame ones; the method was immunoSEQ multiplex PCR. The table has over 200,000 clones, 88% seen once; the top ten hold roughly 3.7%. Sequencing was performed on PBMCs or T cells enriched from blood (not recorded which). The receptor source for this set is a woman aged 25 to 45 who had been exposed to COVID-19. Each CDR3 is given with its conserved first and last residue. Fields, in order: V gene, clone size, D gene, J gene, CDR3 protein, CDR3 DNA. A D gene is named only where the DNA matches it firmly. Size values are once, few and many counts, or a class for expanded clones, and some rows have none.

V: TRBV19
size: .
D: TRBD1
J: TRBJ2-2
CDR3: CASTPGQGPGELFF
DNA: TGTGCCAGTACCCCGGGACAGGGTCCCGGGGAGCTGTTTTTT

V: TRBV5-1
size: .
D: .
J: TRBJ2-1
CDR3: CASSYTGSYNEQFF
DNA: TGCGCCAGCAGCTATACAGGATCCTACAATGAGCAGTTCTTC

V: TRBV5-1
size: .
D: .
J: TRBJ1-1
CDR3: CASSLDAGGSTEAFF
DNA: TGCGCCAGCAGCTTGGATGCAGGAGGTAGCACTGAAGCTTTCTTT

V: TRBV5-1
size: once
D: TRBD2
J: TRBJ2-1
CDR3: CASSLAGLAGGVQQFF
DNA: TGCGCCAGCAGCTTGGCTGGACTAGCGGGGGGAGTCCAGCAGTTCTTC

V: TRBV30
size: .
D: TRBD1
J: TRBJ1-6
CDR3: CAWSGKPGQRHSPLHF
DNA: TGTGCCTGGAGTGGAAAGCCGGGACAGCGACATTCACCCCTCCACTTT

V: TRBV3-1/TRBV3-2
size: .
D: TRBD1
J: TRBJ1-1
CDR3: CASSRTGQGFTEAFF
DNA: TGTGCCAGCAGCCGGACAGGACAGGGATTTACTGAAGCTTTCTTT

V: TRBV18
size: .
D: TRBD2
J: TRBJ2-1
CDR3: CASSLTGLAGANEQFF
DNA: TGTGCCAGCTCACTGACGGGACTAGCGGGAGCCAATGAGCAGTTCTTC

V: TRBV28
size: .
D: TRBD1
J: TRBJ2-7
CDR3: CASRGDSYEQYF
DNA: TGTGCCAGCAGGGGGGACAGCTACGAGCAGTACTTC

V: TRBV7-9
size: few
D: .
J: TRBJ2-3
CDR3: CASSLASLADTQYF
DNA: TGTGCCAGCAGCTTAGCCTCCCTTGCGGATACGCAGTATTTT

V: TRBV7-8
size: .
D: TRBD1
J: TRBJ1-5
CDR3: CASSRERTGGNQPQHF
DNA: TGTGCCAGCAGCCGAGAAAGGACAGGGGGTAATCAGCCCCAGCATTTT

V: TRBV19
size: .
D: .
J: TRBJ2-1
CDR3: CASSIGSSSYNEQFF
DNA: TGTGCCAGTAGTATTGGTAGTAGCTCCTACAATGAGCAGTTCTTC

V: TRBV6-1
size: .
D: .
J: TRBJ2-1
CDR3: CASSDTGKNEQFF
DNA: TGTGCCAGCAGTGATACCGGGAAAAATGAGCAGTTCTTC

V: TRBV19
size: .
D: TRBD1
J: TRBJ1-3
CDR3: CASTFQGAINGNTIYF
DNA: TGTGCCAGTACGTTCCAGGGGGCAATCAATGGAAACACCATATATTTT

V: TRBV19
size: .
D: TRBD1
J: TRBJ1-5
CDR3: CASSVWDSSNQPQHF
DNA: TGTGCCAGCTCTGTCTGGGACAGTAGCAATCAGCCCCAGCATTTT